One sample yielded the 19 T cell receptor beta chains listed below, sequenced in a study of breast tumors, draining lymph nodes, adjacent tissues. A single record per CDR3 protein comes from TCRdb applying MiXCR to the multiplex PCR reads. Among 20,000 to 25,000 distinct CDR3 sequences, 50% were seen once, and the ten largest hold 7.5% to 9%. Sequenced input: breast tumor tissue. The receptors shown here come from a female donor with breast cancer. Some clones in this sample may be carry-over from other donors' samples.

A word on this clonotype: A much larger clone lies one base from this, so it may be a read error. The chain recombines TRBV6-2 or TRBV6-3 with TRBJ1-1; TRBD1 is a possible D gene (5 bases). This CDR3 comprises 14 residues. Trimming took off 5 bases at V and 4 bases at J, with 14 bases between the two ends. CDR1 and CDR2 (germline): MNHEY, SVGEGT. The CDR3 protein is CASSRTGGGTEAFF. Here the CDR3 DNA reads TGTGCCAGCAGTCGGACGGGCGGGGGCACTGAAGCTTTCTTT.

In its sample, this clonotype was seen many times. This chain connects TRBV11-3 to TRBJ2-7; D gene unclear. The CDR3 extends over 14 amino acids. The ends were cut back, 1 base at V and 5 bases at J, with 12 bases in the middle. In germline, CDR1 is SGHNT, CDR2 YENEEA. The CDR3 is CASSLGLRADEQYF. The CDR3 coding sequence is TGTGCCAGCAGCTTAGGACTTCGGGCGGACGAGCAGTACTTC.

This clonotype is termed medium-sized. The chain uses TRBV15 and TRBJ2-7; D is unresolved. This CDR3 is built from 13 residues. Germline assignment: CDR1 LNHNV and CDR2 YYDKDF (reference sequence). Trimming took 2 bases from V and 6 from J, leaving 11 bases between them. The CDR3 protein is CATSRTQLGEQYF. The CDR3 DNA follows: TGTGCCACCAGCAGAACTCAGCTCGGCGAGCAGTACTTC.

V is TRBV6-5 and J is TRBJ1-4; 8 positions agree with TRBD1. This CDR3 spans 14 amino acids. The V segment lost 6 bases and the J segment 7 bases; nucleotides outside the gene matches: 7. Germline-derived CDR1 and CDR2 are MNHEY and SVGAGI. The CDR3, as DNA: TGTGCCAGCAGGTCGGACAGGGAGGGTGAAAAACTGTTTTTT. Its translation: CASRSDREGEKLFF.

With respect to this clonotype: The limits of the CDR3 on the DNA are not certain, so only TCRdb's listed CDR3 is given. The chain carries TRBV6-1 and TRBJ2-2. Termini included, the CDR3 measures 21 amino acids. Germline V gives CDR1 MNHNS, CDR2 SASEGT. CDR3 loop: CASSEGRRQNIQYFGAGELFF.

A word on this clonotype: One end of the junction is discordant with germline, which a read error may explain. The chain couples TRBV11-3 to TRBJ2-3, with 8 bases fitting TRBD1. The CDR3 loop spans 17 amino acids. Germline loops: CDR1 SGHNT, CDR2 YENEEA. CDR3: CASSPAGQVGDTDTQYF. The CDR3 DNA is TGCGCCAGCAGCCCGGCGGGACAGGTCGGCGACACAGATACGCAGTATTTT.

In its sample, this clonotype was seen many times. This sequence joins TRBV28 and TRBJ2-2; D might be TRBD2 (5 bases). Between the trimmed V and J ends, which lost 1 base and 13 bases, there was a span of 13 bases. CDR3 length equals 13 residues. Germline V gives CDR1 MDHEN, CDR2 SYDVKM. This CDR3 is CASSLSSGGLLFF. As DNA, the CDR3 is TGTGCCAGCAGTTTATCGTCTGGCGGACTGCTGTTTTTT.

The chain combines TRBV5-1 with TRBJ2-7; 9 positions match TRBD1. V gave up 1 base and J gave up 4 bases; unmatched junction bases: 9. This CDR3 has 16 amino acids. Germline loops: CDR1 SGHRS, CDR2 YFSETQ. CDR3 coding DNA: TGCGCCAGCAGCTTGTCCCTCGGACAGGGGAAATACGAGCAGTACTTC. Its translation: CASSLSLGQGKYEQYF.

This clonotype was detected once. The CDR3 protein is CSAGGTDTQYF. In nucleotides, the CDR3 is TGCAGTGCGGGAGGTACAGATACGCAGTATTTT. The rearrangement links TRBV20-1 to TRBJ2-3, with D perhaps TRBD2 (6 bases). Germline CDR1 DFQATT, CDR2 SNEGSKA (reference sequence). The V and J ends lost 6 bases and 3 bases respectively, with 7 bases between them. The CDR3 is 11 amino acids.

The genes are TRBV9 and TRBJ1-2, with D perhaps matching TRBD1 (6 bases). The CDR3 has 13 amino acids. Looked up from germline, CDR1 is SGDLS and CDR2 is YYNGEE. The ends were cut back, 3 bases at V and 6 bases at J, with 12 bases in the middle. The CDR3 DNA follows: TGTGCCAGCAGCGGGGAAAACAGGGATGGCTACACCTTC. Protein product: CASSGENRDGYTF.

V gene TRBV12-3 or TRBV12-4 combines with J gene TRBJ1-4; tentative D call: TRBD1 (6 bases). The germline V and J ends were trimmed by 7 bases and 2 bases, with 11 bases remaining between them. The CDR3 totals 14 residues. In DNA, the CDR3 is TGTGCCAGCAACCTAGGGGGGACTAATGAAAAACTGTTTTTT. It is translated as CASNLGGTNEKLFF.

The chain employs TRBV11-2 and TRBJ1-5; 7 nucleotides align to TRBD1. Germline lookup yields CDR1 SGHAT and CDR2 FQNNGV. The CDR3 contains 15 residues. Unmatched junction bases numbered 2, after V lost 1 base and J lost 2 bases. The CDR3 region is CASSLGTGGNQPQHF. Written as DNA, the CDR3 is TGTGCCAGCAGCTTAGGTACAGGGGGCAATCAGCCCCAGCATTTT.

This clonotype was seen repeatedly, ten times or more. The chain joins TRBV6-6 to TRBJ2-1, with 9 bases fitting TRBD1. CDR3 length: 14 residues. V shed 5 bases, J shed 10 bases, and the junction held 9 bases outside the gene matches. From germline, CDR1 is MNHNY and CDR2 SVGAGI (reference sequence). The chain's CDR3 is CASSHAPDRGEQFF. In nucleotides, the CDR3 is TGTGCCAGCAGTCACGCACCGGACAGGGGCGAGCAGTTCTTC.

This sequence joins TRBV7-2 and TRBJ2-7, with 9 nucleotides matching TRBD2. Germline V gives CDR1 SGHTA, CDR2 FQGNSA. The CDR3 loop spans 16 amino acids. V dropped 1 base and J dropped 3; count of bases not matched to a gene: 7. The CDR3 sequence is CASSLGGLAGYYEQYF. CDR3 nucleotides: TGTGCCAGCAGCTTAGGGGGCCTAGCGGGGTACTACGAGCAGTACTTC.

The J gene is TRBJ2-7, the V gene TRBV2; TRBD2 agrees at 10 bases. The V segment lost 3 bases and the J segment 5 bases; nucleotides outside the gene matches: 7. The CDR3 runs to 15 residues. The germline V gene has CDR1 SNHLY and CDR2 FYNNEI. The CDR3 reads CASSDRLAGDHEQYF. CDR3 sequence (DNA): TGTGCCAGCAGTGATCGGCTAGCGGGAGATCACGAGCAGTACTTC.

This clonotype is medium-sized by share. J is TRBJ1-4 and V is TRBV7-9, with no clear D. The CDR3 is 15 residues long. V lost 6 bases and J 0 bases, leaving 11 bases between the germline ends. From germline, CDR1 is SEHNR and CDR2 FQNEAQ (reference sequence). CDR3 in DNA: TGTGCCAGCAGACGTGCCGCGGCAACTAATGAAAAACTGTTTTTT. It yields the protein CASRRAAATNEKLFF.

A single count supports this clonotype. The J gene is TRBJ2-2, the V gene TRBV7-9, with a tentative D call TRBD2 (5 bases). This CDR3 has 14 amino acids. Germline values: CDR1 SEHNR, CDR2 FQNEAQ (reference sequence). Trimming shortened V by 2 bases and J by 6 bases, and 10 bases separated the two germline ends. The CDR3 protein is CASSLQTGAGELFF. The CDR3 DNA follows: TGTGCCAGCAGCTTACAGACCGGGGCCGGGGAGCTGTTTTTT.

This clonotype has ten or more counts. A much larger clone sits a single nucleotide away, making a read error possible. J is TRBJ1-3 and V is TRBV24-1; no reliable D call. This CDR3 is built from 15 residues. The germline V gene has CDR1 KGHDR and CDR2 SFDVKD. The CDR3 loop is CATSDGPNSGNTTYF. The CDR3 DNA is TGTGCCACCAGTGATGGACCGAACTCTGGAAACACCACATATTTT.

The chain uses TRBV15 and TRBJ2-5; 9 bases are shared with TRBD1. The CDR3 consists of 17 residues. V lost 0 bases, J lost 2 bases, and 7 bases stayed unmatched. In germline, CDR1 is LNHNV, CDR2 YYDKDF (reference sequence). CDR3 in amino acids: CATSRDWTGEIQETQYF. CDR3 nucleotides: TGTGCCACCAGCAGAGACTGGACAGGGGAGATTCAAGAGACCCAGTACTTC. Full variable domain (missing parts from reference TRBV15 and TRBJ2-5): DAMVIQNPRYQVTQFGKPVTLSCSQTLNHNVMYWYQQKSSQAPKLLFHYYDKDFNNEADTPDNFQSRRPNTSFCFLDIRSPGLGDTAMYLCATSRDWTGEIQETQYFGPGTRLLVL.